The present TCR beta chain was sequenced within a study of T-cell memory formation after mild COVID-19. Study background: TCR clusters were mostly confined to one donor each.

This clonotype has more than one count but fewer than ten. Its target is unknown. The V end lost 6 bases, the J end lost 6 bases, and 17 bases lay between the germline ends. Germline loops: CDR1 MNHEY, CDR2 SVGAGI. CDR3 length: 14 amino acids. MiXCR, run by TCRdb on the 5' RACE reads, gives a single entry per CDR3 protein. The sample includes roughly 600,000 distinct CDR3 sequences, more than 15% seen only once; the top ten take around 12%. Study outcomes and limitations: Contracting CD4+ clones lay largely in CM and EM, with CD8+ ones residing in EMRA. Clonal second-wave expansions that peaked on day 37 had unconfirmed SARS-CoV-2 specificity. Whereas later expanders leaned CD4+, clones contracting day 15 to 85 showed a balanced CD4/CD8 makeup.

The material sequenced was PBMCs or a T cell subset sorted from them (not recorded which). The sequence was collected from an adult woman who had mild COVID-19 (a few samples of this study predate the infection). Cell type and time point are not known. The chain links TRBV6-5 to TRBJ1-1; TRBD1 is a possible D gene (5 bases). The CDR3 region is CASSPSGGRSEAFF. DNA for the CDR3: TGTGCCAGCAGCCCGAGTGGGGGGAGGTCTGAAGCTTTCTTT.